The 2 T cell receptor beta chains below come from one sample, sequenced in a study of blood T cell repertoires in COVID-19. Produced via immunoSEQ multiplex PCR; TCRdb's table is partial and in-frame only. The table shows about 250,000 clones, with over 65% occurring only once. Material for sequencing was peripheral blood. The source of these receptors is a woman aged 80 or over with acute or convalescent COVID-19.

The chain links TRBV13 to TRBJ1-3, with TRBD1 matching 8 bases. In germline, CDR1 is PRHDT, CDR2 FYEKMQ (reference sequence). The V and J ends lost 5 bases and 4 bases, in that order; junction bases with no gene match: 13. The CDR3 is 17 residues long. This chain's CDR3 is CASSDKTGDYEGNTIYF. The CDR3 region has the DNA TGTGCCAGCAGCGACAAGACAGGGGACTACGAGGGAAACACCATATATTTT.

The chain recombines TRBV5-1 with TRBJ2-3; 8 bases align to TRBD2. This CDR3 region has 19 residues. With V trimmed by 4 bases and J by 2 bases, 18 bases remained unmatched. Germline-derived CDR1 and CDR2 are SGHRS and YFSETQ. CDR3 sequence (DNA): TGCGCCAGCAGCCTGACCGGGGGCGGGGGGATCACCTACACAGATACGCAGTATTTT. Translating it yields CASSLTGGGGITYTDTQYF.